This T cell receptor (beta chain) was recorded in a study of identical twins. The CDR3 contains 15 residues. The germline V gene has CDR1 SGHTA and CDR2 FQGNSA. The V gene end was trimmed by 3 bases and the J gene end by 7 bases; junction bases not matched to a gene: 8. Using its own MiXCR run on the 5' RACE reads, TCRdb lists one record per CDR3 protein. The sample comprises hundreds of thousands of distinct CDR3 sequences, 8.6% of which are singletons, and 0.8% to 1% rests with the top ten. This clonotype was found a few times. The same data also went into a second study, on yellow fever vaccine responses in identical twins.

The rearrangement joins TRBV7-2 to TRBJ2-1, with 8 bases that match TRBD2. This receptor was taken from a woman younger than 30 in good health. The sequencing sample was made of PBMCs. In DNA form, the CDR3 reads TGTGCCAGCAGCTTTAGCGGGATTGGGATTAATGAGCAGTTCTTC. This encodes CASSFSGIGINEQFF.